This TCR beta chain derives from a study of response to subunit inactivated influenza vaccine. One entry per CDR3 protein results from TCRdb running MiXCR on the RT-PCR reads. The sample carries more than 450,000 distinct CDR3 sequences, roughly 10% recorded once. Looked up from germline, CDR1 is MNHEY and CDR2 is SVGAGI. CDR3 size: 15 residues. V trimming: 2 bases; J trimming: 4 bases; junction bases outside the gene matches: 5. This sample was shared with a second study, whose subject was T cells expressing NK-cell markers. That paper states: Template switching by 5'RACE with UMIs generated the TCR beta cDNA.

The specimen comprised PBMCs from blood, sampled on the day of vaccination. This clonotype was sampled from a man aged 50 to 59 who received an inactivated influenza vaccine. The gene calls are TRBV6-5 and TRBJ1-1; 9 positions agree with TRBD1. As DNA, the CDR3 is TGTGCCAGCAGTTACAAACCGACAGGGGGCACTGAAGCTTTCTTT. This encodes CASSYKPTGGTEAFF.